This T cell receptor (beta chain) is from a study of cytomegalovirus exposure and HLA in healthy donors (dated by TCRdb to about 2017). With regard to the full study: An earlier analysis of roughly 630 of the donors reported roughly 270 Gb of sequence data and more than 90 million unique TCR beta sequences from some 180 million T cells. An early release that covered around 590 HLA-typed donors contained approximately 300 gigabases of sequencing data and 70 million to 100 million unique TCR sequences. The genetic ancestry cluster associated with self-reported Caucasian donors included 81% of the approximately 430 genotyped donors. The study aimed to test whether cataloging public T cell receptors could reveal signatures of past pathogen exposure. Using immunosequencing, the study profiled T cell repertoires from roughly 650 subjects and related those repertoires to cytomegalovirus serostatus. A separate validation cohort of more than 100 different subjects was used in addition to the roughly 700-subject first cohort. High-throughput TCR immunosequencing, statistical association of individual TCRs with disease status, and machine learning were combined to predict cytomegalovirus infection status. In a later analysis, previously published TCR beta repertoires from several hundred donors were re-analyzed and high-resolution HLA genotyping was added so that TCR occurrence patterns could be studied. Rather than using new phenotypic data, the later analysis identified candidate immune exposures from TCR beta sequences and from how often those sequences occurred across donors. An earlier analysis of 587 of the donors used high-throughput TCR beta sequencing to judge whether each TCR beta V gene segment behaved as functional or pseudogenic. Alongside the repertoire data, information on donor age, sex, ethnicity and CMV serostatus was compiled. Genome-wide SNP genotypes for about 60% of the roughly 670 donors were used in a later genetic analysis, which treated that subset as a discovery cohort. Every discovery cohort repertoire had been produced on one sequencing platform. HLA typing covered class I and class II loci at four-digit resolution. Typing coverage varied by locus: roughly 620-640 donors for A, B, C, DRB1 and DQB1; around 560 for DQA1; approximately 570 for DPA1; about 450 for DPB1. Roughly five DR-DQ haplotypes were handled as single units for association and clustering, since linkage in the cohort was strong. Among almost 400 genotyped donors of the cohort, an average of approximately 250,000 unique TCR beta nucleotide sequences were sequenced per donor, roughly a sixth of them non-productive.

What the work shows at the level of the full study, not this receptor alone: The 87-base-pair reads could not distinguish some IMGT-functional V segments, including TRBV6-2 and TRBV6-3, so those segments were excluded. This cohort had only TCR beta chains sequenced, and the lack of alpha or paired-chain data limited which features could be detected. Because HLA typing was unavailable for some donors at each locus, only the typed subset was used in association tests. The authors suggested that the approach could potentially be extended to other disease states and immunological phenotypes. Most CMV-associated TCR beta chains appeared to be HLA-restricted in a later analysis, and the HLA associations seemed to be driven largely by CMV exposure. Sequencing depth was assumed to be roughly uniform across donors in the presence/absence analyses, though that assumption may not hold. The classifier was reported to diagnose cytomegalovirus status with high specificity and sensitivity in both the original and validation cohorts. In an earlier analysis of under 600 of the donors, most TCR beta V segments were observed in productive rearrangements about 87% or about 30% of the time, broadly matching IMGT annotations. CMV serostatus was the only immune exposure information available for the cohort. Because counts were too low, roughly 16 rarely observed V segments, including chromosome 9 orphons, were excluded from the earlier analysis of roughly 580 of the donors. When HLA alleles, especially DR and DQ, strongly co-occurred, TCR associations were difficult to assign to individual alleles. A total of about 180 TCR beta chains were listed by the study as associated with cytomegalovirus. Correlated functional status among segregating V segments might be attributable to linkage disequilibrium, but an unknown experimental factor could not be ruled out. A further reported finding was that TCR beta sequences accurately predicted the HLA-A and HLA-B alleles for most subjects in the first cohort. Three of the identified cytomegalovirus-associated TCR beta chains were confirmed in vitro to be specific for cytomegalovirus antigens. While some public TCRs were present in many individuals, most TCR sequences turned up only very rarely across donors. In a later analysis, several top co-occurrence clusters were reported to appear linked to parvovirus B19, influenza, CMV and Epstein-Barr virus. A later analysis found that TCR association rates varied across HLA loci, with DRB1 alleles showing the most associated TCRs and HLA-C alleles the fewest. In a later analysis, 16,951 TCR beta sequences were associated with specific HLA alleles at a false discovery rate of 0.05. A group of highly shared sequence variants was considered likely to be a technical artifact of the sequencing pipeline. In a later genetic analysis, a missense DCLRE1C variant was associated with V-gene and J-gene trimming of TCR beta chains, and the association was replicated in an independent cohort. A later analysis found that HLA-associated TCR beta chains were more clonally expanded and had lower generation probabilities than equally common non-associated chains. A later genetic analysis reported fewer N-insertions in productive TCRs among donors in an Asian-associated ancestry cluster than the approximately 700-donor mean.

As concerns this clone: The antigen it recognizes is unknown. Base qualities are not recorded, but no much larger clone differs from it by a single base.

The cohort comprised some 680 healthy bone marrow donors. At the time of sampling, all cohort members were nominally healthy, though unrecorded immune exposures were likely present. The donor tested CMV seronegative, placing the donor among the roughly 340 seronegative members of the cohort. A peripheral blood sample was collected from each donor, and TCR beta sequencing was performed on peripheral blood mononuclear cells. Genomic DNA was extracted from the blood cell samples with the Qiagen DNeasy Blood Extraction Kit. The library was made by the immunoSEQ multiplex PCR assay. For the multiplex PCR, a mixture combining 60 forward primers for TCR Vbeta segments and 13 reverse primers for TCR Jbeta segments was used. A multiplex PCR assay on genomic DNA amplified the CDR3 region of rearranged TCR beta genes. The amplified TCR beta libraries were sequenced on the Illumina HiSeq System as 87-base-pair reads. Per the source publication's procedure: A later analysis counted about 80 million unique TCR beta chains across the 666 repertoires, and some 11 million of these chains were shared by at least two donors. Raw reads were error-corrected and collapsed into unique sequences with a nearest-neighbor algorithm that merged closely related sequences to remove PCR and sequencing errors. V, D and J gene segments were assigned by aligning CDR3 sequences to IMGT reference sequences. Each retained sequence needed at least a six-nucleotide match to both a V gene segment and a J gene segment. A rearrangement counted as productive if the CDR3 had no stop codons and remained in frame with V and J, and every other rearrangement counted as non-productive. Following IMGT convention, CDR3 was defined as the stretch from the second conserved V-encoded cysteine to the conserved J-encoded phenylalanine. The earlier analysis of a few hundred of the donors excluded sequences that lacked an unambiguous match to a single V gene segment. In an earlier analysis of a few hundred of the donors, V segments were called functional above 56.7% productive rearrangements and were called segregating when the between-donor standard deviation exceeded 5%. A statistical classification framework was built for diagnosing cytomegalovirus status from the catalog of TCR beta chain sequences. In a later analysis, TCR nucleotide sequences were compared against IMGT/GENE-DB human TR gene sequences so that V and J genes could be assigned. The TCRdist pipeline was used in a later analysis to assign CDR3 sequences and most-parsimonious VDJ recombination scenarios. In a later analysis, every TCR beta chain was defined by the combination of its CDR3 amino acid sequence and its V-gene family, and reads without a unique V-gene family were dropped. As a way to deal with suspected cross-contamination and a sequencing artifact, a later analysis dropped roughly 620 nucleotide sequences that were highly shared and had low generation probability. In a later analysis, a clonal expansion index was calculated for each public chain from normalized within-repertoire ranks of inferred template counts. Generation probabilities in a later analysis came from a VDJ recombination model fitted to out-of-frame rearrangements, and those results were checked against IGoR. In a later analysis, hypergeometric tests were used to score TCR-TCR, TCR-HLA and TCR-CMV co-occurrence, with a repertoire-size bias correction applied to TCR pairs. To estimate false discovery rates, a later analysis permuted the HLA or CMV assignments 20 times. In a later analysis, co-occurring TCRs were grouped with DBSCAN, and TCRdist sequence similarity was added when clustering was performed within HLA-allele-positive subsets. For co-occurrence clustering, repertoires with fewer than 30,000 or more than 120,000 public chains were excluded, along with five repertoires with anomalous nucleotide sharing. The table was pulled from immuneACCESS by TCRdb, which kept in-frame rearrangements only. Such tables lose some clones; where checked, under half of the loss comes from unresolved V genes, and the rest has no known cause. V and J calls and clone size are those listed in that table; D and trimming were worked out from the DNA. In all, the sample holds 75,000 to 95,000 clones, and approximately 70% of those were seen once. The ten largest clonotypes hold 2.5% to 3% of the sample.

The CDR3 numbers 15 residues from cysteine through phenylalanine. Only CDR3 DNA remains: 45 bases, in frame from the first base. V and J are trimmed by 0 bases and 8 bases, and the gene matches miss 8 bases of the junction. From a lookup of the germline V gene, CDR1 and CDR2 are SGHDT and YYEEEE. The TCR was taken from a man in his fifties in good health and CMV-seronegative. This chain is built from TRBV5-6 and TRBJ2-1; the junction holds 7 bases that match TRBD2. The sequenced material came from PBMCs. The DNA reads TGTGCCAGCAGCTTGGATGCGGGAGATGGCGATGAGCAGTTCTTC. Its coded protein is CASSLDAGDGDEQFF.